This T cell receptor (beta chain) was observed in a study of T cell repertoires in cytomegalovirus infection. The CDR3 sequence is 16 residues long. V was pared by 7 bases and J by 0 bases, with 6 bases of the junction left unmatched. CDR1 and CDR2 (germline): MNHEY, SMNVEV (reference sequence). This clonotype was observed many times. Antigen unknown. TCRdb called the reads again in MiXCR, with one record for every CDR3 protein. Among approximately 310,000 distinct CDR3 sequences, around 25% were seen once, and the ten largest hold about an eighth. The rearrangement links TRBV27 to TRBJ2-6, with TRBD1 matching 7 bases. This material consisted of cultured PBMCs, taken from culture after CMV antigen stimulation. The origin of this receptor is a human donor in good health (CMV status not recorded). Some clones in this sample may be carry-over from other donors' samples. The CDR3 sequence: CASTYRGSSGANVLTF. The CDR3 region has the DNA TGTGCCAGCACCTACAGGGGTAGCTCTGGGGCCAACGTCCTGACTTTC.